One and the same sample provided the 30 T cell receptor beta chains below, sequenced in a study of lymphopenia after photon versus proton radiotherapy. The repertoire was sequenced with immunoSEQ multiplex PCR; TCRdb's copy has only in-frame clones and lacks some. This sample has over 55,000 clones, with 87% found just once. The sample here was peripheral blood, taken from a patient treated with proton-based radiotherapy. The receptor set was obtained from an elderly man with esophageal cancer.

Only one count was recorded for this clone. The rearrangement joins TRBV30 to TRBJ2-7, with 8 bases aligning to TRBD2. Germline trimming cut 4 bases from V and 0 bases from J; bases unmatched to any gene: 11. Germline values: CDR1 GTSNPN, CDR2 SVGIG (reference sequence). The CDR3 has 16 residues. The CDR3 nucleotides read TGTGCCTGGACAGGGGAGTTTAGCGGGGTCTCCTACGAGCAGTACTTC. Amino acids: CAWTGEFSGVSYEQYF. Full variable domain (missing parts from reference TRBV30 and TRBJ2-7): SQTIHQWPATLVQPVGSPLSLECTVEGTSNPNLYWYRQAAGRGLQLLFYSVGIGQISSEVPQNLSASRPQDRQFILSSKKLLLSDSGFYLCAWTGEFSGVSYEQYFGPGTRLTVT.

The chain has TRBV18 and TRBJ1-4; D unclear. The germline V gene has CDR1 KGHSH and CDR2 LQKENI. This CDR3 contains 17 residues. V lost 5 bases, J lost 4 bases, and 20 bases lay in between. CDR3 residues: CASSRTTSGQSNEKLFF. Written as DNA, the CDR3 is TGTGCCAGCTCAAGAACGACCTCCGGGCAGAGTAATGAAAAACTGTTTTTT.

This chain connects TRBV5-4 to TRBJ2-2; tentative D call: TRBD1 (5 bases). CDR1 SGHNT and CDR2 YYREEE come from the germline V gene (reference sequence). This CDR3 contains 13 residues. The ends were cut back, 9 bases at V and 5 bases at J, with 14 bases in the middle. Written as DNA, the CDR3 is TGTGCCACTACTTTACAGGAAACCGGGGAGCTGTTTTTT. This gives the protein CATTLQETGELFF.

This chain uses TRBV4-1 with TRBJ1-3; perhaps TRBD1 as D (5 bases). The germline gives CDR1 MGHRA, CDR2 YSYEKL. The CDR3 totals 16 residues. Trimming stripped 5 bases from V and 2 bases from J, with 16 bases between. The CDR3 reads CASSDRGREAGNTIYF. The CDR3 coding sequence is TGCGCCAGCAGCGATAGGGGTCGAGAGGCTGGAAACACCATATATTTT.

The V gene is TRBV6-5, the J gene TRBJ2-5; no definite D call. The J call may be faulty, since TRBJ2-7 better matches the DNA end. The CDR3 covers 13 residues. Germline V gives CDR1 MNHEY, CDR2 SVGAGI. The CDR3 reads CASSSLRTYEQYF. CDR3 nucleotide sequence: TGTGCCAGCAGTTCTTTAAGAACCTACGAGCAGTACTTC.

This chain joins TRBV18 and TRBJ2-1; TRBD2 agrees at 10 bases. Germline CDR1 reads KGHSH; CDR2 reads LQKENI. There are 16 residues in the CDR3. The V gene end was trimmed by 3 bases and the J gene end by 5 bases; junction bases not matched to a gene: 7. CDR3 residues: CASSPRGLAENNEQFF. In nucleotides, the CDR3 is TGTGCCAGCTCACCCAGAGGACTAGCGGAGAACAATGAGCAGTTCTTC.

The chain combines TRBV18 with TRBJ2-1; D is uncertain. With 3 bases removed from V and 7 bases from J, the gap between germline ends came to 7 bases. The CDR3 has 12 amino acids. Per germline, CDR1 KGHSH and CDR2 LQKENI. In nucleotides, the CDR3 is TGTGCCAGCTCACCGTCCGGAAATGAGCAGTTCTTC. The encoded protein is CASSPSGNEQFF.

The chain uses TRBV5-4 and TRBJ2-2; the match to TRBD2 covers 7 bases. The CDR3 has 16 residues. Looked up from germline, CDR1 is SGHNT and CDR2 is YYREEE (reference sequence). J was trimmed by 1 base and V by 4 bases; bases with no gene match: 7. The CDR3 loop reads CASSPGLAGNTGELFF. The CDR3 region has the DNA TGTGCCAGCAGCCCGGGGTTAGCGGGGAACACCGGGGAGCTGTTTTTT.

The chain carries TRBV10-3 and TRBJ2-1; D may be TRBD2 (6 bases). The length of the CDR3 is 16 residues. Looked up from germline, CDR1 is ENHRY and CDR2 is SYGVKD. Deletions cut 6 bases from V and 2 bases from J, with 17 bases between. CDR3 coding DNA: TGTGCCATCAGGGGGGGTGACACCGCCACCTACAATGAGCAGTTCTTC. It is translated as CAIRGGDTATYNEQFF.

The chain couples TRBV29-1 to TRBJ1-2; D not certain. V lost 1 base and J lost 8, with 14 bases in between. Germline V gene sequence: CDR1 SQVTM, CDR2 ANQGSEA. CDR3 length equals 13 residues. The CDR3 sequence: CSVEVSGYSGYTF. CDR3 nucleotides: TGCAGCGTTGAAGTGTCGGGGTACAGCGGCTACACCTTC.

CDR3 DNA sequence: TGTGCCAGCAACAGTTACAATCAGCCCCAGCATTTT. Protein: CASNSYNQPQHF. The chain links TRBV2 to TRBJ1-5; the D is unclear. Trimming stripped 7 bases from V and 3 bases from J, with 7 bases between. The germline V gene has CDR1 SNHLY and CDR2 FYNNEI. The CDR3 loop spans 12 amino acids.

The CDR3 region has the DNA TGCGCCAGCAGCCAAGTTCCGGCCGGGAAGTGGGGGCACGTTAAACTGTTTTTT. Translating it yields CASSQVPAGKWGHVKLFF. The genes are TRBV4-3 and TRBJ1-4; D might be TRBD1 (6 bases). Trimming took off 1 base at V and 11 bases at J, with 26 bases between the two ends. The CDR3 extends over 18 amino acids. Germline assignment: CDR1 LGHNA and CDR2 YSLEER.

V gene TRBV19 combines with J gene TRBJ1-4, with a weak D call TRBD1 (6 bases). The CDR3 is 15 residues long. Germline V gene data show CDR1 as LNHDA and CDR2 as SQIVND (reference sequence). Between the trimmed V and J ends, which lost 1 base and 6 bases, there was a span of 12 bases. The CDR3 DNA is TGTGCCAGTAGTATAGTGGGGCAGGGGTATGAAAAACTGTTTTTT. Translating gives CASSIVGQGYEKLFF.

V usage is TRBV15 and J usage is TRBJ2-7; possibly TRBD1 or TRBD2 for D (5 bases each). V shed 0 bases and J shed 6 bases, with 15 bases lying between them. CDR1 is LNHNV and CDR2 is YYDKDF in the germline V gene (reference sequence). This CDR3 has 15 amino acids. The CDR3 DNA follows: TGTGCCACCAGCAGAGATCGGGGTTCGGGGCGCGAGCAGTACTTC. It encodes CATSRDRGSGREQYF.

This chain links TRBV7-9 with TRBJ1-2; weak D call: TRBD1 (5 bases). CDR1 is SEHNR, CDR2 FQNEAQ, per germline (reference sequence). V was clipped by 1 base and J by 1 base, with 7 bases between them. CDR3 length equals 14 residues. The CDR3: CASSLGQNNYGYTF. The DNA for the CDR3 is TGTGCCAGCAGCTTAGGACAGAATAACTATGGCTACACCTTC.

The genes are TRBV30 and TRBJ2-5, with unresolved D. This CDR3 comprises 11 residues. Looked up from germline, CDR1 is GTSNPN and CDR2 is SVGIG (reference sequence). V gave up 1 base and J gave up 4 bases, with 4 bases separating them. As DNA, the CDR3 is TGTGCCTGGAGTGCTCCAGAGACCCAGTACTTC. It codes for CAWSAPETQYF. Together with reference TRBV30 and TRBJ2-5, the CDR3 gives the full variable domain: SQTIHQWPATLVQPVGSPLSLECTVEGTSNPNLYWYRQAAGRGLQLLFYSVGIGQISSEVPQNLSASRPQDRQFILSSKKLLLSDSGFYLCAWSAPETQYFGPGTRLLVL.

The genes are TRBV6-1 and TRBJ1-2; D is unresolved. The V end was cut by 0 bases, the J end by 4 bases, with 9 bases between. Germline V gene lookup returns CDR1 MNHNS and CDR2 SASEGT. The CDR3 extends over 14 amino acids. Here the CDR3 reads CASSEARASYGYTF. As DNA, the CDR3 is TGTGCCAGCAGTGAAGCGAGGGCCAGCTATGGCTACACCTTC.

The chain is built from TRBV6-5 and TRBJ1-2, with unresolved D. Germline V CDR1 and CDR2: MNHEY, SVGAGI. This CDR3 spans 12 amino acids. The V and J ends lost 10 bases and 0 bases respectively, with 9 bases between them. In DNA form, the CDR3 reads TGTGCCACCACGAATTCTAACTATGGCTACACCTTC. Amino acid sequence: CATTNSNYGYTF.

The rearrangement links TRBV2 to TRBJ2-7; 11 bases are shared with TRBD2. The trim removed 10 bases at V and 8 bases at J, leaving 13 bases unmatched. CDR1 and CDR2 (germline): SNHLY, FYNNEI. CDR3 length equals 14 residues. CDR3 sequence: CATRTSGLHLQQYF. The DNA for the CDR3 is TGTGCCACAAGGACTAGCGGGCTCCATCTGCAGCAGTACTTC.

The rearrangement links TRBV19 to TRBJ1-2; 9 positions match TRBD1. The junction had 7 bases not matched to a gene; V was cut back by 10 bases and J by 4 bases. The CDR3 spans 13 residues. In germline, CDR1 is LNHDA, CDR2 SQIVND (reference sequence). The CDR3 DNA follows: TGTGCCACCGTCGGACAGGGGCTCTATGGCTACACCTTC. This encodes CATVGQGLYGYTF.

The chain employs TRBV19 and TRBJ1-3; D call uncertain. The V and J ends lost 1 base and 1 base respectively, with 14 bases between them. The CDR3 covers 17 residues. Germline assignment: CDR1 LNHDA and CDR2 SQIVND (reference sequence). DNA of the CDR3: TGTGCCAGTAGTATAGCCCCCCTGCGGGGATCTGGAAACACCATATATTTT. Residues: CASSIAPLRGSGNTIYF.

The chain has TRBV7-2 and TRBJ2-7, with D possibly TRBD2 on 7 matching bases. CDR3 size: 15 residues. Between the trimmed V and J ends, which lost 5 bases and 3 bases, there was a span of 17 bases. CDR1 is SGHTA, CDR2 FQGNSA, per germline. CDR3 sequence (DNA): TGTGCCAGCAGCCTCTCGCCGGGGGGCTACTACGAGCAGTACTTC. Translating gives CASSLSPGGYYEQYF.

This sequence joins TRBV5-4 and TRBJ1-2; tentative D call: TRBD1 (6 bases). In germline, CDR1 is SGHNT, CDR2 YYREEE (reference sequence). The V end was cut by 4 bases, the J end by 5 bases, with 18 bases between. The CDR3 loop spans 15 amino acids. CDR3 residues: CASSPRTDRRYGYTF. CDR3 nucleotides: TGTGCCAGCAGCCCGAGGACAGACCGTAGGTATGGCTACACCTTC.

This chain links TRBV5-6 with TRBJ2-5; D is perhaps TRBD2 (5 bases). Trimming took 1 base from V and 4 from J, leaving 11 bases between them. Germline V CDR1 and CDR2: SGHDT, YYEEEE. The CDR3 length is 14 residues. The CDR3 protein is CASSLPSLTETQYF. The CDR3 DNA is TGTGCCAGCAGCTTGCCTAGCTTAACAGAGACCCAGTACTTC.

V gene TRBV27 combines with J gene TRBJ2-5; a possible D gene is TRBD2 (5 bases). The ends were cut back, 0 bases at V and 3 bases at J, with 11 bases in the middle. Germline CDR1 reads MNHEY; CDR2 reads SMNVEV (reference sequence). The CDR3 runs 15 residues. CDR3 residues: CASSLSSGWEETQYF. The CDR3, as DNA: TGTGCCAGCAGTTTATCGTCGGGGTGGGAAGAGACCCAGTACTTC.

This clone has a handful of counts. CDR3 sequence (DNA): TGCGCCAGCAGAGGGGGGACAGGGGATGAAAAACTGTTTTTT. It encodes CASRGGTGDEKLFF. The chain uses TRBV5-1 and TRBJ1-4; TRBD1 matches 10 bases. In germline, CDR1 is SGHRS, CDR2 YFSETQ. Trimming cost V 5 bases and J 6 bases; bases outside gene matches: 4. This CDR3 contains 14 residues.

DNA of the CDR3: TGTGCCAGCAGCTTCCGGGAGGGGGATACGCAGTATTTT. Translating gives CASSFREGDTQYF. J is TRBJ2-3 and V is TRBV7-3; 8 bases line up with TRBD2. The germline CDR1 and CDR2 sequences are SGHTA and FQGTGA. This CDR3 region has 13 residues. The J segment lost 6 bases and the V segment lost 3 bases, leaving 2 bases of the junction unmatched. Based on the CDR3 plus reference TRBV7-3 and TRBJ2-3, the full variable domain is GAGVSQTPSNKVTEKGKYVELRCDPISGHTALYWYRQSLGQGPEFLIYFQGTGAADDSGLPNDRFFAVRPEGSVSTLKIQRTERGDSAVYLCASSFREGDTQYFGPGTRLTVL.

This chain links TRBV23-1 with TRBJ2-7, with 7 bases fitting TRBD1. TRBV23-1 is assigned to the ORF class and has an uncertain function. CDR3 length equals 17 residues. Trimming at V came to 6 bases and at J to 0 bases, leaving 14 bases not matched to a gene. The CDR3 here is CASSQRPDRANSYEQYF. In DNA form, the CDR3 reads TGCGCCAGCAGCCAAAGACCAGACAGGGCAAACTCCTACGAGCAGTACTTC.

The chain has TRBV12-5 and TRBJ2-7, with D possibly being TRBD1 (5 bases). Trimming pared 5 bases from V and 5 bases from J, leaving 10 bases between. This CDR3 is built from 12 residues. CDR1 is LGHNT and CDR2 is FRNRAP in the germline V gene. The CDR3 DNA is TGTGCTAGTGGTCCAGACAGCAACGAGCAGTACTTC. Protein: CASGPDSNEQYF.

J is TRBJ2-7 and V is TRBV19, with D possibly being TRBD1 (6 bases). V was cut by 3 bases and J by 2 bases, with 8 bases left in between. Germline loops: CDR1 LNHDA, CDR2 SQIVND (reference sequence). The CDR3 extends over 13 amino acids. CDR3 DNA sequence: TGTGCCAGTAGTATTCAGGGGACCTACGAGCAGTACTTC. This sequence encodes CASSIQGTYEQYF.